Shown below are 32 T cell receptor beta chains from a single sample sequenced in a study of patients and donors after allogeneic stem cell transplantation. TCRdb ran MiXCR on the RT-PCR reads and lists one entry per CDR3 protein. The sample lists under 200,000 distinct CDR3 sequences, 25% to 35% occurring once. Sequenced sample: blood, either unsorted or a sorted T cell fraction (not recorded which). These receptors were obtained from a human donor who was either an allogeneic HSCT recipient or a stem cell or donor lymphocyte infusion donor (not recorded which). It is not recorded whose cells these are; they may come from a transplant donor.

Comments on this clonotype: An end of the junction differs from the germline gene, which may be a read error. CDR3 nucleotides: TGTGCCACCAGCAGAGAACTAGCGGTCTACGATGAGCAGTTCTTC. Its translation: CATSRELAVYDEQFF. The rearrangement links TRBV15 to TRBJ2-1, with 8 bases identical to TRBD2. This CDR3 region has 15 residues. In germline, CDR1 is LNHNV, CDR2 YYDKDF (reference sequence).

This clonotype was detected only a few times. This chain connects TRBV2 to TRBJ2-3; 9 nucleotides match TRBD2. V was pared by 7 bases and J by 1 base, with 3 bases of the junction left unmatched. Germline V gene sequence: CDR1 SNHLY, CDR2 FYNNEI. This CDR3 is built from 14 residues. The CDR3 DNA reads TGTGCCAGCAATCGACTAGCGGGCACAGATACGCAGTATTTT. It codes for CASNRLAGTDTQYF.

This clonotype was recorded many times. The rearrangement joins TRBV27 to TRBJ1-2, with 7 bases identical to TRBD1. The CDR3 totals 16 residues. V was clipped by 6 bases and J by 5 bases; unmatched bases: 15. Germline lookup yields CDR1 MNHEY and CDR2 SMNVEV (reference sequence). The CDR3 DNA is TGTGCCAGCAGCCGCGCCAAGGCAGGGGGAGAGTATGGCTACACCTTC. It specifies CASSRAKAGGEYGYTF.

The chain is built from TRBV6-5 and TRBJ1-6, with D maybe TRBD1 (5 bases). V was trimmed by 8 bases and J by 11 bases, leaving 16 bases between them. The germline gives CDR1 MNHEY, CDR2 SVGAGI. The CDR3 runs 13 residues. The CDR3 nucleotides are TGTGCCAGCCGGTCAGGGAAGACGCCACCCCTCCACTTT. Translated: CASRSGKTPPLHF.

This clonotype was observed many times. The genes are TRBV25-1 and TRBJ1-2; the D gene is possibly TRBD1 (5 bases). V was pared by 7 bases and J by 3 bases, with 9 bases between. Per the germline V gene, CDR1 is MGHDK and CDR2 is SYGVNS. The CDR3 has 12 residues. The CDR3 coding sequence is TGTGCCAGCAACCAGGGCTACTATGGCTACACCTTC. As protein: CASNQGYYGYTF.

The rearrangement links TRBV7-3 to TRBJ2-1, with a tentative D call TRBD1 (6 bases). The germline gives CDR1 SGHTA, CDR2 FQGTGA. This CDR3 has 15 amino acids. V was shortened by 1 base and J by 2 bases, with 9 bases between the two germline ends. CDR3 protein: CASSLIQGPYNEQFF. The CDR3, as DNA: TGTGCCAGCAGCTTAATACAGGGTCCCTACAATGAGCAGTTCTTC. The variable domain in full, with the rest retrieved from reference TRBV7-3 and TRBJ2-1, is GAGVSQTPSNKVTEKGKYVELRCDPISGHTALYWYRQSLGQGPEFLIYFQGTGAADDSGLPNDRFFAVRPEGSVSTLKIQRTERGDSAVYLCASSLIQGPYNEQFFGPGTRLTVL.

This clonotype has a handful of counts. V usage is TRBV4-2 and J usage is TRBJ2-7; TRBD1 matches at 8 bases. J gave up 2 bases and V 1 base, and 10 bases lay outside the gene matches. This CDR3 has 17 residues. Germline CDR1 LGHNA, CDR2 YNFKEQ. CDR3 sequence reads: CASSQARQGAMAYEQYF. In DNA, the CDR3 is TGTGCCAGCAGCCAAGCCCGTCAGGGGGCTATGGCCTACGAGCAGTACTTC.

The J gene is TRBJ2-6, the V gene TRBV24-1, with a possible D match to TRBD2 (6 bases). CDR1 is KGHDR and CDR2 is SFDVKD in the germline V gene. V was clipped by 10 bases and J by 2 bases, with 17 bases between them. The CDR3 covers 16 residues. CDR3 coding DNA: TGTGCCACTAGTAGGAGTGGAGGGCCTGGGGCCAACGTCCTGACTTTC. It codes for CATSRSGGPGANVLTF.

This clonotype was detected a few times. The chain recombines TRBV28 with TRBJ1-1; D gene unclear. V was clipped by 3 bases and J by 0 bases, with 11 bases between them. The V gene's germline CDR1 is MDHEN and CDR2 SYDVKM. The CDR3 has 15 residues. DNA of the CDR3: TGTGCCAGCAGTTTGCCGGGGAGGATGAACACTGAAGCTTTCTTT. Translation gives CASSLPGRMNTEAFF. Based on the CDR3 plus reference TRBV28 and TRBJ1-1, the full variable domain is DVKVTQSSRYLVKRTGEKVFLECVQDMDHENMFWYRQDPGLGLRLIYFSYDVKMKEKGDIPEGYSVSREKKERFSLILESASTNQTSMYLCASSLPGRMNTEAFFGQGTRLTVV.

V is TRBV2 and J is TRBJ2-2, with D maybe TRBD2 (6 bases). The CDR3 has 14 residues. Trimming took 10 bases from V and 4 from J, leaving 16 bases between them. From germline, CDR1 is SNHLY and CDR2 FYNNEI. CDR3 amino acids: CATQREVGTGELFF. For the CDR3, the DNA is TGTGCCACGCAAAGGGAGGTGGGCACCGGGGAGCTGTTTTTT.

This clonotype came up a few times. The rearrangement joins TRBV12-3 or TRBV12-4 to TRBJ2-1; TRBD2 aligns across 7 bases. Losses at the gene ends were 5 bases for V and 4 bases for J; bases not matched to a gene: 5. The CDR3 consists of 14 residues. The CDR3 is CASSPTREYNEQFF. The CDR3 DNA sequence: TGTGCCAGCAGTCCCACGCGGGAGTACAATGAGCAGTTCTTC.

The rearrangement joins TRBV6-2 or TRBV6-3 to TRBJ2-2; the match to TRBD2 covers 13 bases. The CDR3 is made up of 15 amino acids. The V gene end was trimmed by 6 bases and the J gene end by 6 bases; junction bases not matched to a gene: 4. The germline V gene has CDR1 MNHEY and CDR2 SVGEGT. The CDR3 spells CASRRLAGGAGELFF. The CDR3 region has the DNA TGTGCCAGCAGACGACTAGCGGGAGGTGCCGGGGAGCTGTTTTTT.

This clonotype was found a few times. The chain joins TRBV6-5 to TRBJ1-2; 9 bases agree with TRBD1. CDR1 is MNHEY, CDR2 SVGAGI, per germline. Germline trimming cut 5 bases from V and 8 bases from J; bases unmatched to any gene: 3. This CDR3 has 12 residues. DNA for the CDR3: TGTGCCAGCAGTGTGGGACAGGGAGGCTACACCTTC. Translation: CASSVGQGGYTF.

The J gene is TRBJ2-3, the V gene TRBV18; D not certain. V was shortened by 0 bases and J by 0 bases, with 7 bases between the two germline ends. CDR3 size: 15 residues. Germline V lookup: CDR1 KGHSH, CDR2 LQKENI. The chain's CDR3 is CASSPPSASTDTQYF. The CDR3 DNA reads as TGTGCCAGCTCACCACCAAGTGCTAGCACAGATACGCAGTATTTT.

The CDR3 loop is CASSSDYNYGYTF. CDR3 sequence (DNA): TGTGCCAGCAGTTCAGACTATAACTATGGCTACACCTTC. The genes are TRBV28 and TRBJ1-2; D not resolved. Trimming shortened V by 4 bases and J by 1 base, and 7 bases separated the two germline ends. From germline, CDR1 is MDHEN and CDR2 SYDVKM. This CDR3 is 13 amino acids long.

V gene TRBV11-3 combines with J gene TRBJ2-5; D may be TRBD1 or TRBD2 (6 bases each). V was shortened by 5 bases and J by 4 bases, with 11 bases between the two germline ends. The CDR3 runs 13 residues. The germline V gene encodes CDR1 SGHNT and CDR2 YENEEA. The DNA of the CDR3 is TGTGCCAGCAGCGTACAGGGAGGAGAGACCCAGTACTTC. It encodes CASSVQGGETQYF.

This chain connects TRBV20-1 to TRBJ1-5; D remains unclear. The V gene lost 0 bases and the J gene lost 0 bases, with 3 bases spanning the gap. The CDR3 sequence is 13 residues long. The germline V gene has CDR1 DFQATT and CDR2 SNEGSKA (reference sequence). The CDR3 DNA is TGCAGTGCTAGAGAGTTTAGCAATCAGCCCCAGCATTTT. Encoded protein: CSAREFSNQPQHF.

This chain links TRBV24-1 with TRBJ1-5; D is ambiguous. The CDR3 totals 14 residues. In germline, CDR1 is KGHDR, CDR2 SFDVKD. V shed 2 bases and J shed 7 bases, with 11 bases lying between them. Here the CDR3 DNA reads TGTGCCACCAGTGATTCCGGAGGGAGGCAGCCCCAGCATTTT. The encoded protein is CATSDSGGRQPQHF.

This sequence joins TRBV6-2 or TRBV6-3 and TRBJ2-7; 14 bases agree with TRBD2. V trimming: 5 bases; J trimming: 2 bases; junction bases outside the gene matches: 2. This CDR3 region has 15 residues. The V gene's germline CDR1 is MNHEY and CDR2 SVGEGT. In nucleotides, the CDR3 is TGTGCCAGCAGTCGGACTAGCGGGAGGACCTACGAGCAGTACTTC. This encodes CASSRTSGRTYEQYF.

The chain combines TRBV24-1 with TRBJ2-2, with 9 nucleotides matching TRBD1. V was clipped by 2 bases and J by 1 base; unmatched bases: 7. The CDR3 is made up of 18 amino acids. Germline V gene sequence: CDR1 KGHDR, CDR2 SFDVKD. DNA of the CDR3: TGTGCCACCAGTGATTGGGGACAGGGAACATGGAACACCGGGGAGCTGTTTTTT. Protein product: CATSDWGQGTWNTGELFF.

Many counts were recorded for this clonotype. The CDR3 nucleotides read TGTGCCAGCAAGCCGGGACGGAACACTGAAGCTTTCTTT. Residues: CASKPGRNTEAFF. J is TRBJ1-1 and V is TRBV6-6, with D tentatively TRBD1 (5 bases). CDR1 and CDR2 (germline): MNHNY, SVGAGI (reference sequence). CDR3 length: 13 amino acids. V lost 7 bases, J lost 1 base, and 10 bases lay in between.

The chain carries TRBV9 and TRBJ2-7, with 11 bases that match TRBD1. J lost 4 bases, V lost 3 bases, and 9 bases had no gene match. This CDR3 contains 16 residues. Germline V gene sequence: CDR1 SGDLS, CDR2 YYNGEE. CDR3 DNA sequence: TGTGCCAGCAGCGCCGCACAGGGACAGGGGGGGTACGAGCAGTACTTC. Protein: CASSAAQGQGGYEQYF.

The chain links TRBV7-9 to TRBJ1-1; D not certain. Per the germline V gene, CDR1 is SEHNR and CDR2 is FQNEAQ (reference sequence). V lost 5 bases and J 3 bases, leaving 10 bases between the germline ends. The CDR3 is made up of 13 amino acids. CDR3 in amino acids: CASSLVVYTEAFF. The CDR3 bases are TGTGCCAGCAGCCTGGTTGTGTACACTGAAGCTTTCTTT.

There are many counts of this clonotype. The V gene is TRBV4-2, the J gene TRBJ1-2, with 9 bases aligning to TRBD1. V trimming: 5 bases; J trimming: 3 bases; junction bases outside the gene matches: 4. CDR1 is LGHNA, CDR2 YNFKEQ, per germline. The CDR3 is 14 amino acids. The CDR3 DNA follows: TGTGCCAGCAGCACGACAGGGGGAGACTATGGCTACACCTTC. As protein: CASSTTGGDYGYTF.

The table lists this clonotype with a few counts. This chain uses TRBV7-3 with TRBJ2-1; D is uncertain. Deletions cut 1 base from V and 4 bases from J, with 17 bases between. Germline V CDR1 and CDR2: SGHTA, FQGTGA. The CDR3 length is 17 residues. CDR3 DNA sequence: TGTGCCAGCAGCTTAAAGCCCCCTGCCCCAGGATACAATGAGCAGTTCTTC. Encoded protein: CASSLKPPAPGYNEQFF. The full variable domain, in which reference TRBV7-3 and TRBJ2-1 provide the parts outside the CDR3, is GAGVSQTPSNKVTEKGKYVELRCDPISGHTALYWYRQSLGQGPEFLIYFQGTGAADDSGLPNDRFFAVRPEGSVSTLKIQRTERGDSAVYLCASSLKPPAPGYNEQFFGPGTRLTVL.

As DNA, the CDR3 is TGCGCCAGCAGATACGGGCCCGGAGAGTACTTC. Translated, it gives CASRYGPGEYF. The genes are TRBV5-1 and TRBJ2-5; D is unclear. V dropped 5 bases and J dropped 12 bases, with 14 bases sitting between them. There are 11 residues in the CDR3. Germline V lookup: CDR1 SGHRS, CDR2 YFSETQ.

V gene TRBV25-1 combines with J gene TRBJ2-5; TRBD2 matches at 7 bases. J gave up 4 bases and V 6 bases, and 5 bases lay outside the gene matches. CDR1 is MGHDK and CDR2 is SYGVNS in the germline V gene. The CDR3 is 13 amino acids. CDR3 nucleotides: TGTGCCAGCAGGCGGGAGAGTAGAGAGACCCAGTACTTC. As protein: CASRRESRETQYF. Combining the CDR3 with reference TRBV25-1 and TRBJ2-5 gives the whole variable domain EADIYQTPRYLVIGTGKKITLECSQTMGHDKMYWYQQDPGMELHLIHYSYGVNSTEKGDLSSESTVSRIRTEHFPLTLESARPSHTSQYLCASRRESRETQYFGPGTRLLVL.

There are a few counts of this clonotype. The chain combines TRBV4-3 with TRBJ1-2, with TRBD1 identical over 7 bases. Germline V gives CDR1 LGHNA, CDR2 YSLEER. V trimming: 0 bases; J trimming: 6 bases; junction bases outside the gene matches: 16. The CDR3 sequence is 18 residues long. CDR3 DNA: TGCGCCAGCAGCCAAGAGAAAAACTTGAGGGGGCTAGAGGATGGCTACACCTTC. This codes for CASSQEKNLRGLEDGYTF.

DNA of the CDR3: TGTGCCAGCAGCTTAGACCAGGGGTATCAGCCCCAGCATTTT. Amino acid sequence: CASSLDQGYQPQHF. The chain is built from TRBV7-9 and TRBJ1-5; D may be TRBD1 (6 bases). The CDR3 totals 14 residues. Per the germline V gene, CDR1 is SEHNR and CDR2 is FQNEAQ (reference sequence). With 1 base removed from V and 5 bases from J, the gap between germline ends came to 9 bases.

This clonotype was recorded a few times. The junction departs from the called germline gene at one end, perhaps through a read error. V is TRBV12-3 or TRBV12-4 and J is TRBJ1-2, with TRBD1 identical over 7 bases. The CDR3 loop spans 18 amino acids. DNA for the CDR3: TGTGCCAGCACTTTAGGACCATTATTACCCGGGACAGACTATGGCTACACCTTC. Protein product: CASTLGPLLPGTDYGYTF.

V gene TRBV10-3 combines with J gene TRBJ2-7; 10 positions agree with TRBD2. V was clipped by 3 bases and J by 4 bases; unmatched bases: 6. The length of the CDR3 is 15 residues. Germline V gene lookup returns CDR1 ENHRY and CDR2 SYGVKD. CDR3 DNA: TGTGCCATCAGTGACCCTAGCGGGAGTGGGTACGAGCAGTACTTC. It specifies CAISDPSGSGYEQYF.

This clonotype was found a few times. The junction shows a germline mismatch at one end, possibly a read error. The J gene is TRBJ2-7, the V gene TRBV7-9, with 10 bases lining up with TRBD2. Germline loops: CDR1 SEHNR, CDR2 FQNEAQ (reference sequence). The CDR3 has 14 amino acids. This chain's CDR3 is CASSLAGDGYEQYF. In nucleotides, the CDR3 is TGTGCCAGCAGCCTAGCGGGAGACGGCTACGAGCAGTACTTC.